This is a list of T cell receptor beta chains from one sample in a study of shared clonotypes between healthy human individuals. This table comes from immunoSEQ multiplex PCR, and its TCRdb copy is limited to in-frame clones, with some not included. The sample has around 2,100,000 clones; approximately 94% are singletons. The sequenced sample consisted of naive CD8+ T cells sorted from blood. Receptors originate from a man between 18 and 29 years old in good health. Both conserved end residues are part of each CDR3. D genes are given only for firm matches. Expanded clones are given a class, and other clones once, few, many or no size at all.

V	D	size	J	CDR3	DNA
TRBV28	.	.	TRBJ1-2	CASSVGPLDMSLGGYTF	TGTGCCAGCAGTGTAGGTCCCCTCGACATGAGCCTTGGGGGCTACACCTTC
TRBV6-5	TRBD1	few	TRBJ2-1	CASSYGQGNEQFF	TGTGCCAGCAGTTACGGACAGGGGAATGAGCAGTTCTTC
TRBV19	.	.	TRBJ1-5	CASSVVGEGQQPQHF	TGTGCCAGTAGTGTCGTAGGGGAGGGGCAACAGCCCCAGCATTTT
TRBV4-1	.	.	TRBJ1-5	CASSHGFLSNQPQHF	TGCGCCAGCAGCCATGGCTTCCTGAGCAATCAGCCCCAGCATTTT
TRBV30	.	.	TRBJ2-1	CAWTLIHGNEQFF	TGTGCCTGGACCCTTATCCATGGGAATGAGCAGTTCTTC
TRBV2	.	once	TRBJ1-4	CASSEPGGGEKLFF	TGTGCCAGCAGTGAACCTGGGGGTGGTGAAAAACTGTTTTTT
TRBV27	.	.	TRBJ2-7	CASSPSGGTLSYEQYF	TGTGCCAGCTCTCCGTCCGGCGGGACCCTCTCCTACGAGCAGTACTTC
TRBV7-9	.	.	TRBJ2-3	CASNQKGDTDTQYF	TGTGCCAGCAACCAGAAAGGGGACACAGATACGCAGTATTTT
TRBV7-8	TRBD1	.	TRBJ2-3	CASSTLTGDRTDTQYF	TGTGCCAGTTCCACCCTGACAGGGGACCGCACAGATACGCAGTATTTT
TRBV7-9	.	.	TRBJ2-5	CASSSSDQGYQETQYF	TGTGCCAGCAGCTCCTCGGACCAGGGGTACCAAGAGACCCAGTACTTC
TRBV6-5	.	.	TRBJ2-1	CASSFVYSYNEQFF	TGTGCCAGCAGTTTCGTCTATTCCTACAATGAGCAGTTCTTC
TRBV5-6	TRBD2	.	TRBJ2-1	CASSITGGLAGVGNEQFF	TGTGCCAGCAGCATTACAGGGGGACTAGCGGGAGTTGGTAATGAGCAGTTCTTC
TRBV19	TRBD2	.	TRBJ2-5	CASSIGAGVSIETQYF	TGTGCCAGTAGTATAGGGGCGGGAGTGTCAATAGAGACCCAGTACTTC
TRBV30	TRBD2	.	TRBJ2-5	CAWDGWREKDETQYF	TGTGCCTGGGACGGATGGCGGGAGAAGGATGAGACCCAGTACTTC
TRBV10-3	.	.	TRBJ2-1	CAISETTVSYGHNEQFF	TGTGCCATCAGTGAGACAACGGTCTCATATGGCCACAATGAGCAGTTCTTC
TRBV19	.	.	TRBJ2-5	CASSMDGEETQYF	TGTGCCAGTAGTATGGACGGGGAAGAGACCCAGTACTTC
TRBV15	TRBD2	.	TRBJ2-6	CATSAGRNPGANVLTF	TGTGCCACCAGCGCCGGGAGGAATCCTGGGGCCAACGTCCTGACTTTC
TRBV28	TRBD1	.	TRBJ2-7	CASLKQGDGHEQYF	TGTGCCAGTCTGAAGCAGGGGGACGGCCACGAGCAGTACTTC
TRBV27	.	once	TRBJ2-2	CASSPLAAPTGELFF	TGTGCCAGCAGCCCTCTTGCGGCCCCAACCGGGGAGCTGTTTTTT
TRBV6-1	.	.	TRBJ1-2	CASNFPAYTF	TGTGCCAGCAATTTTCCAGCCTACACCTTC
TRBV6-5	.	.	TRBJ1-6	CASSYGSGVANSPLHF	TGTGCCAGCAGTTACGGATCAGGGGTGGCTAATTCACCCCTCCACTTT
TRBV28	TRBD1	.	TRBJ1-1	CASRRQGFLPNTEAFF	TGTGCCAGCAGAAGACAGGGCTTCCTCCCGAACACTGAAGCTTTCTTT
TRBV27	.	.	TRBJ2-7	CASSLSSPGLRDEQYF	TGTGCCAGCAGTTTATCAAGCCCGGGACTCAGGGACGAGCAGTACTTC
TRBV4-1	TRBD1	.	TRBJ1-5	CASSQDRRQGNQPQHF	TGCGCCAGCAGCCAAGATCGGAGACAGGGGAATCAGCCCCAGCATTTT
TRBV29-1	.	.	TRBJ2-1	CSTLGAPPSSYNEQFF	TGCAGCACCCTGGGGGCCCCCCCGAGCTCCTACAATGAGCAGTTCTTC
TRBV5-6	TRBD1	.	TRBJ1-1	CASSWTGSTEAFF	TGTGCCAGCAGCTGGACAGGGTCCACTGAAGCTTTCTTT
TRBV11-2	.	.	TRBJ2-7	CASSLRSRHEQYF	TGTGCCAGCAGCTTACGTTCCAGGCACGAGCAGTACTTC
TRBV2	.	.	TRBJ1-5	CASSGYLGQPQHF	TGTGCCAGCAGTGGATACCTGGGACAGCCCCAGCATTTT
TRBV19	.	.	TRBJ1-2	CASSAIDHYGYTF	TGTGCCAGTAGTGCGATCGACCACTATGGCTACACCTTC
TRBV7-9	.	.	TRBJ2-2	CASSRFPGPPTGELFF	TGTGCCAGCAGCCGCTTTCCGGGACCACCGACCGGGGAGCTGTTTTTT
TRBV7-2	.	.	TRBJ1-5	CASSLAFGGSVGQPQHF	TGTGCCAGCAGCTTAGCCTTCGGGGGATCGGTGGGTCAGCCCCAGCATTTT
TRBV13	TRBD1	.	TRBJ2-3	CASSLGQGAGDTQYF	TGTGCCAGCAGCTTAGGGCAGGGGGCTGGAGATACGCAGTATTTT
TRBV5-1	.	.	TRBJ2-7	CASTPDSNIYEQYF	TGCGCCAGCACTCCGGACAGCAACATCTACGAGCAGTACTTC
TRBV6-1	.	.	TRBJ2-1	CASSDTGLAYNEQFF	TGTGCCAGCAGTGATACAGGGCTAGCCTACAATGAGCAGTTCTTC
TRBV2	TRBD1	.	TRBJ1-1	CASSGTGLPEAFF	TGTGCCAGCAGTGGGACAGGGCTCCCTGAAGCTTTCTTT
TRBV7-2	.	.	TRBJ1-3	CASSWTASGNTIYF	TGTGCCAGCAGTTGGACAGCCTCTGGAAACACCATATATTTT
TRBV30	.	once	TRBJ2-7	CAWSQPGGTYEQYF	TGTGCCTGGAGTCAGCCAGGGGGGACCTACGAGCAGTACTTC
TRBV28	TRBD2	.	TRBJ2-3	CASSPNPGLAGGVVSTDTQYF	TGTGCCAGCAGCCCCAATCCCGGACTAGCGGGGGGGGTCGTTAGCACAGATACGCAGTATTTT
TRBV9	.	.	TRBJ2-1	CASSVVGSNEQFF	TGTGCCAGCAGCGTAGTAGGGAGCAATGAGCAGTTCTTC
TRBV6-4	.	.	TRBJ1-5	CASSDGGPNQPQHF	TGTGCCAGCAGTGACGGCGGCCCGAATCAGCCCCAGCATTTT
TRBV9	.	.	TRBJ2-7	CASSDDWNSYEQYF	TGTGCCAGCAGCGACGACTGGAACTCCTACGAGCAGTACTTC
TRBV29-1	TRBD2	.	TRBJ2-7	CSVPGLAGAYEQYF	TGCAGCGTTCCGGGACTAGCGGGAGCCTACGAGCAGTACTTC
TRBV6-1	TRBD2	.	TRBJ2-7	CASSVTSGGSYEQYF	TGTGCCAGCAGCGTAACTAGCGGGGGTTCCTACGAGCAGTACTTC
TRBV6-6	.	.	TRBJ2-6	CASTNRSLSGANVLTF	TGTGCCAGCACTAACCGTAGCCTCTCTGGGGCCAACGTCCTGACTTTC
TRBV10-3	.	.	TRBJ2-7	CAISVPQGDGQYF	TGTGCCATCAGTGTCCCACAGGGAGACGGGCAGTACTTC
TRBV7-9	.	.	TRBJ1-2	CASSLGVPVDGYTF	TGTGCCAGCAGCCTAGGGGTGCCCGTTGATGGCTACACCTTC